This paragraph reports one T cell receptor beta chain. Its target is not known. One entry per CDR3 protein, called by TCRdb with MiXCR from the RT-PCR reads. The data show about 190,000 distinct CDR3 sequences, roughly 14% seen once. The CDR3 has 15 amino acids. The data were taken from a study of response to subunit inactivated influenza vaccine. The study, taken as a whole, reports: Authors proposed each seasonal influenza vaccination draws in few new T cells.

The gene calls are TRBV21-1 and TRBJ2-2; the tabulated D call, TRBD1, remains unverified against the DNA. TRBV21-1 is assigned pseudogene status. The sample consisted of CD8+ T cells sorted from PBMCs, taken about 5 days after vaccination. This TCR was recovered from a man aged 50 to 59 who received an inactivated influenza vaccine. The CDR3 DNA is TGTGCCAGCAGCAAACGACAGGAGCACACCGGGGAGCTGTTTTTT. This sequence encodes CASSKRQEHTGELFF.